This entry concerns a single T cell receptor (beta chain). Repertoires were generated with immunoSEQ multiplex PCR, while TCRdb's copy carries only in-frame clones and drops some. The sample comprises 20,000 to 30,000 clones, just under 80% of which are singletons, and approximately 2.2% rests with the top ten. The data were obtained in a study of preoperative IRX-2 immunotherapy in early breast cancer. As for treatment: preoperative locoregional IRX-2 cytokine immunotherapy. Germline CDR1 SSHAT, CDR2 FNYEAQ (reference sequence). The V end lost 9 bases, the J end lost 6 bases, and 21 bases lay between the germline ends. The CDR3 length is 15 residues.

This chain links TRBV7-7 with TRBJ1-3, with a possible D match to TRBD1 (5 bases). The sequence derives from a human donor with breast cancer. Specimen: lymph node tissue, collected before IRX-2 immunotherapy. CDR3 coding DNA: TGTGCCAGTTCCTTGGGGGTTAGGCAAGAAAACACCATATATTTT. It translates to CASSLGVRQENTIYF.